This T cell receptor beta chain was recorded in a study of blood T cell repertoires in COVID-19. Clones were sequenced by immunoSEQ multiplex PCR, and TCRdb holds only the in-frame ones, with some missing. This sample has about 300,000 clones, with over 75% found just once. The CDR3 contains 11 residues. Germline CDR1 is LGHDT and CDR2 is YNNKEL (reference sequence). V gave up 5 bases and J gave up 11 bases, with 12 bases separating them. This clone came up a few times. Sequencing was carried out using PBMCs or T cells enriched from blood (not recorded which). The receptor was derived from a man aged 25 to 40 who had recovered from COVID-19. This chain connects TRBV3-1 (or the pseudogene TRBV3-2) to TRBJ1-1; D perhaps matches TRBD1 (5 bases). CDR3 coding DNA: TGTGCCAGCAGCTCCCCACGGGGGGCTTTCTTT. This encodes CASSSPRGAFF.